Each of the 21 T cell receptor beta chains below was sequenced from the same sample in a study of TIL therapy for anti-PD-1-resistant metastatic lung cancer. Time point meaning: pre-treatment sample, taken before nivolumab and TIL therapy. Sequencing used immunoSEQ v3. Sequencing used immunoSEQ multiplex PCR; TCRdb keeps in-frame clones, though not all of them. Among tens of thousands of clones listed, about 86% were seen once. Sequenced here: blood, sampled at baseline. These TCRs come from a person aged 25-85 years with non-small cell lung cancer.

V and J are TRBV28 and TRBJ2-7; 8 bases align to TRBD1. This CDR3 region has 15 residues. With 1 base clipped from V and 5 bases from J, the junction kept 7 bases outside the gene matches. The V gene's germline CDR1 is MDHEN and CDR2 SYDVKM. The CDR3: CASSLLGQGPNEQYF. The CDR3 DNA is TGTGCCAGCAGTTTATTAGGACAGGGTCCTAACGAGCAGTACTTC. Full variable domain (missing parts from reference TRBV28 and TRBJ2-7): DVKVTQSSRYLVKRTGEKVFLECVQDMDHENMFWYRQDPGLGLRLIYFSYDVKMKEKGDIPEGYSVSREKKERFSLILESASTNQTSMYLCASSLLGQGPNEQYFGPGTRLTVT.

This chain uses TRBV7-8 with TRBJ2-7, with 8 bases aligning to TRBD2. Per the germline V gene, CDR1 is SGHVS and CDR2 is FQNEAQ. V trimming: 5 bases; J trimming: 4 bases; junction bases outside the gene matches: 10. The CDR3 consists of 15 residues. Written as DNA, the CDR3 is TGTGCCAGCAGCCCCCAGGGGAGCGGGGGTTACGAGCAGTACTTC. Amino acid sequence: CASSPQGSGGYEQYF.

The J gene is TRBJ2-1, the V gene TRBV5-1, with TRBD2 identical over 15 bases. This CDR3 comprises 17 residues. Germline V gene lookup returns CDR1 SGHRS and CDR2 YFSETQ. Germline trimming cut 3 bases from V and 7 bases from J; bases unmatched to any gene: 8. This CDR3 is CASSSGLAGGKANEQFF. The DNA for the CDR3 is TGCGCCAGCAGCTCCGGACTAGCGGGAGGGAAGGCGAATGAGCAGTTCTTC.

This chain uses TRBV4-2 with TRBJ2-5, with D tentatively TRBD1 or TRBD2 (5 bases each). CDR3 length equals 15 residues. The germline V gene encodes CDR1 LGHNA and CDR2 YNFKEQ. V was pared by 0 bases and J by 2 bases, with 10 bases between. CDR3 sequence: CASSQDPWGQETQYF. For the CDR3, the DNA is TGTGCCAGCAGCCAAGATCCCTGGGGGCAAGAGACCCAGTACTTC.

The V and J genes are TRBV7-8 and TRBJ2-3; D is perhaps TRBD2 (6 bases). Trimming removed 11 bases at V and 5 bases at J, with 20 bases between. CDR3 length: 14 residues. Looked up from germline, CDR1 is SGHVS and CDR2 is FQNEAQ. The CDR3 coding sequence is TGTGCCCAACCCGGCGGGAACCGTATAGATACGCAGTATTTT. As protein: CAQPGGNRIDTQYF.

This sequence joins TRBV10-1 and TRBJ2-1, with 9 bases matching TRBD2. This CDR3 has 16 amino acids. V was pared by 6 bases and J by 7 bases, with 13 bases of the junction left unmatched. From germline, CDR1 is WNHNN and CDR2 SYGVQD (reference sequence). CDR3 in amino acids: CASSRHPLAGTNEQFF. The CDR3, as DNA: TGCGCCAGCAGCCGACACCCCCTAGCGGGGACGAATGAGCAGTTCTTC.

The chain links TRBV13 to TRBJ1-6; a possible D gene is TRBD1 (5 bases). The V gene lost 0 bases and the J gene lost 7 bases, with 7 bases spanning the gap. The CDR3 extends over 14 amino acids. The germline V gene encodes CDR1 PRHDT and CDR2 FYEKMQ (reference sequence). The CDR3: CASSLGSGNSPLHF. The CDR3 DNA sequence: TGTGCCAGCAGCTTAGGGTCAGGGAATTCACCCCTCCACTTT.

The gene calls are TRBV10-1 and TRBJ2-1; D remains unclear. The CDR3 runs to 18 residues. Trimming pared 2 bases from V and 8 bases from J, leaving 25 bases between. CDR1 WNHNN and CDR2 SYGVQD come from the germline V gene (reference sequence). The CDR3 region has the DNA TGCGCCAGCAGTGAGCCCCATGATAGCAAATACCTTGGGGATGAGCAGTTCTTC. This translates into CASSEPHDSKYLGDEQFF.

This chain connects TRBV24-1 to TRBJ2-1; tentatively, D is TRBD2 (6 bases). Germline V CDR1 and CDR2: KGHDR, SFDVKD. Trimming stripped 9 bases from V and 3 bases from J, with 20 bases between. The CDR3 is made up of 16 amino acids. The CDR3 sequence is CATGPRGAADYNEQFF. The DNA of the CDR3 is TGTGCCACCGGCCCGCGGGGCGCGGCCGACTACAATGAGCAGTTCTTC.

The chain links TRBV6-5 to TRBJ1-1; D possibly corresponds to TRBD1 (5 bases). CDR3 length equals 14 residues. Germline loops: CDR1 MNHEY, CDR2 SVGAGI. The V gene lost 2 bases and the J gene lost 0 bases, with 7 bases spanning the gap. The CDR3 loop is CASSYGGMNTEAFF. The CDR3 coding sequence is TGTGCCAGCAGTTACGGGGGGATGAACACTGAAGCTTTCTTT.

The rearrangement joins TRBV5-1 to TRBJ1-2, with D tentatively TRBD1 (6 bases). From germline, CDR1 is SGHRS and CDR2 YFSETQ. Deletions cut 3 bases from V and 8 bases from J, with 20 bases between. The CDR3 is 15 residues long. As DNA, the CDR3 is TGCGCCAGCAGCTCGTCCCTCCAGGGGTTGCGGGGCTACACCTTC. As protein: CASSSSLQGLRGYTF.

The chain joins TRBV3-1 (or the pseudogene TRBV3-2) to TRBJ2-1; 8 nucleotides agree with TRBD2. This CDR3 comprises 15 residues. J lost 7 bases, V lost 3 bases, and 8 bases had no gene match. Germline CDR1 LGHDT, CDR2 YNNKEL (reference sequence). The CDR3 region is CASSQRLAGNNEQFF. CDR3 nucleotide sequence: TGTGCCAGCAGCCAGAGGTTAGCGGGAAATAATGAGCAGTTCTTC.

This clone was seen more than once but under ten times. The chain joins TRBV19 to TRBJ1-5; D may be TRBD1 (6 bases). The V end was cut by 7 bases, the J end by 2 bases, with 9 bases between. The germline V gene encodes CDR1 LNHDA and CDR2 SQIVND (reference sequence). The CDR3 consists of 13 residues. The CDR3: CASTRQGNQPQHF. The CDR3 DNA is TGTGCCAGTACCCGACAGGGCAATCAGCCCCAGCATTTT.

This chain uses TRBV5-1 with TRBJ2-1; D is perhaps TRBD1 (6 bases). The CDR3 contains 14 residues. Trimming left V 2 bases short and J 5 bases short, with 11 bases between. The germline V gene encodes CDR1 SGHRS and CDR2 YFSETQ. The CDR3 coding sequence is TGCGCCAGCAGCTTCTCCGGGACAAACAATGAGCAGTTCTTC. This translates into CASSFSGTNNEQFF.

The table lists this clone with a count of one. The chain recombines TRBV28 with TRBJ2-3; D gene unclear. Looked up from germline, CDR1 is MDHEN and CDR2 is SYDVKM. The CDR3 extends over 12 amino acids. V lost 8 bases and J 1 base, leaving 7 bases between the germline ends. CDR3 protein: CASGRGTDTQYF. In nucleotides, the CDR3 is TGTGCCAGCGGCCGGGGCACAGATACGCAGTATTTT.

The chain recombines TRBV10-3 with TRBJ2-7; D tentatively fits TRBD1 or TRBD2 (6 bases each). V dropped 7 bases and J dropped 4 bases, with 20 bases sitting between them. Per germline, CDR1 ENHRY and CDR2 SYGVKD. This CDR3 has 15 amino acids. The CDR3 coding sequence is TGTGCCATCACTGACGGGACGGGGGCCGAGTACGAGCAGTACTTC. This sequence encodes CAITDGTGAEYEQYF.

This chain links TRBV28 with TRBJ1-6; 7 positions agree with TRBD1. This CDR3 is 14 amino acids long. V dropped 7 bases and J dropped 13; count of bases not matched to a gene: 13. CDR1 is MDHEN, CDR2 SYDVKM, per germline. CDR3 loop: CASTPGRGEGPLHF. The CDR3 DNA is TGTGCCAGCACCCCGGGCAGGGGGGAGGGTCCCCTCCACTTT.

The genes are TRBV7-8 and TRBJ1-5, with 8 bases that match TRBD1. The V and J ends lost 6 bases and 2 bases, in that order; junction bases with no gene match: 3. The CDR3 is 14 amino acids. The germline V gene has CDR1 SGHVS and CDR2 FQNEAQ. The CDR3 spells CASRGTGRNQPQHF. The CDR3 DNA reads TGTGCCAGCAGGGGGACAGGCCGCAATCAGCCCCAGCATTTT.

V is TRBV11-2 and J is TRBJ2-7, with D unclear. V shed 5 bases and J shed 2 bases, with 10 bases lying between them. The CDR3 runs to 13 residues. CDR1 is SGHAT, CDR2 FQNNGV, per germline. CDR3 DNA sequence: TGTGCCAGCAGCCCCTTTACGCCCTACGAGCAGTACTTC. Its translation: CASSPFTPYEQYF.

The rearrangement joins TRBV9 to TRBJ2-5, with 13 bases fitting TRBD2. The CDR3 is made up of 15 amino acids. V trimming: 3 bases; J trimming: 6 bases; junction bases outside the gene matches: 5. From germline, CDR1 is SGDLS and CDR2 YYNGEE. In nucleotides, the CDR3 is TGTGCCAGCAGCGGACTAGCGGGGGGAATTCAGACCCAGTACTTC. Protein sequence: CASSGLAGGIQTQYF.

V is TRBV5-1 and J is TRBJ1-4; no definite D call. Trimming took 3 bases from V and 0 from J, leaving 6 bases between them. There are 14 residues in the CDR3. From germline, CDR1 is SGHRS and CDR2 YFSETQ. The CDR3 DNA sequence: TGCGCCAGCAGCTGGGGTCCAACTAATGAAAAACTGTTTTTT. Its protein is CASSWGPTNEKLFF. Based on the CDR3 plus reference TRBV5-1 and TRBJ1-4, the full variable domain is KAGVTQTPRYLIKTRGQQVTLSCSPISGHRSVSWYQQTPGQGLQFLFEYFSETQRNKGNFPGRFSGRQFSNSRSEMNVSTLELGDSALYLCASSWGPTNEKLFFGSGTQLSVL.